Listed here are 11 T cell receptor beta chains from one sample, sequenced in a study of blood T cell repertoires in COVID-19. This table comes from immunoSEQ multiplex PCR, and its TCRdb copy is limited to in-frame clones, with some not included. The profile covers more than 95,000 clones, with 80% to 90% appearing a single time and roughly 15% taken by the ten largest. The sequenced sample was peripheral blood. Receptors were obtained from a man in his forties or fifties with acute or convalescent COVID-19.

The rearrangement links TRBV3-1 (or the pseudogene TRBV3-2) to TRBJ2-5, with D maybe TRBD2 (6 bases). Germline CDR1 and CDR2: LGHDT and YNNKEL (reference sequence). The CDR3 loop spans 15 amino acids. The V gene lost 4 bases and the J gene lost 3 bases, with 15 bases spanning the gap. In DNA form, the CDR3 reads TGTGCCAGCAGCCCCCCCTTGGCGGGGAAAGAGACCCAGTACTTC. Its protein product is CASSPPLAGKETQYF.

The chain uses TRBV27 and TRBJ2-7; 11 bases align to TRBD1. Germline CDR1 MNHEY, CDR2 SMNVEV (reference sequence). The CDR3 contains 15 residues. V was pared by 4 bases and J by 2 bases, with 4 bases of the junction left unmatched. In DNA, the CDR3 is TGTGCCAGCAGTTATGGACAGGGGGCCCCCTACGAGCAGTACTTC. The encoded protein is CASSYGQGAPYEQYF.

The gene calls are TRBV19 and TRBJ2-2; 9 nucleotides match TRBD2. This CDR3 has 14 residues. Germline CDR1 is LNHDA and CDR2 is SQIVND (reference sequence). Losses at the gene ends were 6 bases for V and 8 bases for J; bases not matched to a gene: 7. This CDR3 reads CASRPGLAAGELFF. In nucleotides, the CDR3 is TGTGCCAGTAGACCGGGACTAGCTGCAGGGGAGCTGTTTTTT.

The gene calls are TRBV7-2 and TRBJ2-4; 7 positions match TRBD2. Per germline, CDR1 SGHTA and CDR2 FQGNSA. V shed 8 bases, J shed 0 bases, and the junction held 7 bases outside the gene matches. The CDR3 is 15 residues long. Written as DNA, the CDR3 is TGTGCCAGCCGAGGCGGGAGTGGAGCCAAAAACATTCAGTACTTC. This gives the protein CASRGGSGAKNIQYF.

The chain couples TRBV28 to TRBJ2-2; 8 nucleotides align to TRBD2. This CDR3 is 19 amino acids long. The ends lost 6 bases at V and 0 bases at J; junction bases unmatched: 15. Looked up from germline, CDR1 is MDHEN and CDR2 is SYDVKM. CDR3 sequence reads: CASSLPAGVTYTNTGELFF. The CDR3 bases are TGTGCCAGCAGCCTCCCAGCGGGGGTTACTTACACGAACACCGGGGAGCTGTTTTTT.

The chain recombines TRBV6-6 with TRBJ2-1; no clear D gene. CDR1 MNHNY and CDR2 SVGAGI come from the germline V gene (reference sequence). Trimming cost V 2 bases and J 7 bases, with 6 bases left between them. The CDR3 loop spans 12 amino acids. The CDR3: CASSYPNNEQFF. Here the CDR3 DNA reads TGTGCCAGCAGTTACCCCAATAATGAGCAGTTCTTC.

The chain carries TRBV28 and TRBJ1-4; tentative D call: TRBD1 (5 bases). The CDR3 consists of 16 residues. CDR1 MDHEN and CDR2 SYDVKM come from the germline V gene. The V and J ends lost 4 bases and 3 bases respectively, with 15 bases between them. The CDR3 DNA reads as TGTGCCAGCAGTTACTACATTGGGGCCTCTAATGAAAAACTGTTTTTT. This translates into CASSYYIGASNEKLFF.

As DNA, the CDR3 is TGTGCCAGCAGTTCCCCCGGCGGGAGGGCCAAAAACATTCAGTACTTC. This translates into CASSSPGGRAKNIQYF. The chain couples TRBV27 to TRBJ2-4; 8 positions match TRBD2. V lost 4 bases and J lost 1; bases outside the gene matches: 6. This CDR3 has 16 amino acids. CDR1 and CDR2 (germline): MNHEY, SMNVEV (reference sequence).

The chain is built from TRBV30 and TRBJ1-3; TRBD1 matches 8 bases. Germline CDR1 GTSNPN, CDR2 SVGIG (reference sequence). J was trimmed by 3 bases and V by 5 bases; bases with no gene match: 6. The CDR3 spans 14 residues. The CDR3 sequence: CAWGGQGSGNTIYF. CDR3 bases: TGTGCCTGGGGCGGACAGGGAAGTGGAAACACCATATATTTT.

The V gene is TRBV28, the J gene TRBJ1-1; no reliable D call. The CDR3 length is 14 residues. The germline V gene has CDR1 MDHEN and CDR2 SYDVKM. V shed 6 bases and J shed 4 bases, with 15 bases lying between them. Written as DNA, the CDR3 is TGTGCCAGCAGAAACCCGGGGAGGAGCACTGAAGCTTTCTTT. It encodes CASRNPGRSTEAFF.

V usage is TRBV7-9 and J usage is TRBJ2-1, with 10 bases lining up with TRBD2. Trimming cost V 3 bases and J 6 bases; bases outside gene matches: 11. CDR1 is SEHNR, CDR2 FQNEAQ, per germline (reference sequence). The length of the CDR3 is 17 residues. The CDR3 is CASSFPRSGRAGNEQFF. The CDR3 coding sequence is TGTGCCAGCAGCTTCCCCAGGAGCGGGAGGGCGGGCAATGAGCAGTTCTTC. Variable domain in full (rest from reference TRBV7-9 and TRBJ2-1): DTGVSQNPRHKITKRGQNVTFRCDPISEHNRLYWYRQTLGQGPEFLTYFQNEAQLEKSRLLSDRFSAERPKGSFSTLEIQRTEQGDSAMYLCASSFPRSGRAGNEQFFGPGTRLTVL.